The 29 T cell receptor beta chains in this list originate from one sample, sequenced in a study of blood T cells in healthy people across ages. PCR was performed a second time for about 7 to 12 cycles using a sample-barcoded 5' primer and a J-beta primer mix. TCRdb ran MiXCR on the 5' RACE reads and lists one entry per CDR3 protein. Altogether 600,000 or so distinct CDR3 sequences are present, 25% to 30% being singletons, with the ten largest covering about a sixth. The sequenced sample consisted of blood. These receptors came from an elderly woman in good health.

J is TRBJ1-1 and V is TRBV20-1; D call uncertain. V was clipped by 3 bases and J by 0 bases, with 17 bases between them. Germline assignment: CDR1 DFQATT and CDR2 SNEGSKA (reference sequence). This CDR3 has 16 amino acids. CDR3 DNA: TGCAGTGCTAGGGTACAAGGGCGTCCCGTGAACACTGAAGCTTTCTTT. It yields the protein CSARVQGRPVNTEAFF.

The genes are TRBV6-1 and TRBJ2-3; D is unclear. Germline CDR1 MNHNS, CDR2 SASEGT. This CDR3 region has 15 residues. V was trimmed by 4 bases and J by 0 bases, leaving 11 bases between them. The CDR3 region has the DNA TGTGCCAGCAGTGGGGGATCTCCTAGCACAGATACGCAGTATTTT. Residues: CASSGGSPSTDTQYF.

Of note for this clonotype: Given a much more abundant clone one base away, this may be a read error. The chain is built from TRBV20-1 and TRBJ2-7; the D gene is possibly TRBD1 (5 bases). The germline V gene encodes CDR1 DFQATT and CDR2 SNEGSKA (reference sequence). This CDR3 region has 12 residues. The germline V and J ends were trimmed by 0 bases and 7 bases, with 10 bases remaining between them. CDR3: CSARDQGNEQYF. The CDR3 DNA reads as TGCAGTGCTAGAGATCAGGGCAATGAGCAGTACTTC.

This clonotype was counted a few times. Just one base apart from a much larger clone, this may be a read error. The CDR3 DNA reads TGTGCCAGCAGCCAAGATCTGGCTAATGAAAAACGGTTTTTT. Protein sequence: CASSQDLANEKRFF. The chain is built from TRBV3-1 and TRBJ1-4; D is unclear. Germline CDR1 is LGHDT and CDR2 is YNNKEL (reference sequence). This CDR3 is 14 amino acids long.

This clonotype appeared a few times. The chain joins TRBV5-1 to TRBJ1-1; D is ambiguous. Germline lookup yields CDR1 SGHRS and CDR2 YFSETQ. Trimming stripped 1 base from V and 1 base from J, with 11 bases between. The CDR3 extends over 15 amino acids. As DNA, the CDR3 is TGCGCCAGCAGCTTGTTTTTAAGTCAGAACACTGAAGCTTTCTTT. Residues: CASSLFLSQNTEAFF.

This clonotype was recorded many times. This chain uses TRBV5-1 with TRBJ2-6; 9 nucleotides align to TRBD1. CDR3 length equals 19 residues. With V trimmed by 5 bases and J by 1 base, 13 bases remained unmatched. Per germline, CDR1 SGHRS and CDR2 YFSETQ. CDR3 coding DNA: TGCGCCAGCAGAGACCCTCCGGGACAGGGAGTTTCTGGGGCCAACGTCCTGACTTTC. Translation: CASRDPPGQGVSGANVLTF.

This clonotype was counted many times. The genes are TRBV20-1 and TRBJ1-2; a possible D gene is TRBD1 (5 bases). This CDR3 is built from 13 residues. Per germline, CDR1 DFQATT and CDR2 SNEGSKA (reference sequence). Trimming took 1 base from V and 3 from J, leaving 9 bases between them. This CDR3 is CSARGGGDYGYTF. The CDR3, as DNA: TGCAGTGCTAGAGGGGGAGGGGACTATGGCTACACCTTC.

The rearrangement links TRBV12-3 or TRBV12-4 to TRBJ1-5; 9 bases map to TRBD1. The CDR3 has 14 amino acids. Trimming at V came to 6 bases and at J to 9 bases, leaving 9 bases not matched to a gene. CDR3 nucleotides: TGTGCCAGCAGAATTTCGGGACAGGGAACGCCCCAGCATTTT. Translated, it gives CASRISGQGTPQHF.

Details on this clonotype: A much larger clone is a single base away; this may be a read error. The CDR3 sequence is CASSTLRGGREQYF. The CDR3 nucleotides are TGCGCCAGCAGTACTTTGCGGGGGGGCCGTGAGCAGTACTTC. The V call is TRBV5-1, the J call TRBJ2-5, with 9 bases identical to TRBD2. The germline gives CDR1 SGHRS, CDR2 YFSETQ. The length of the CDR3 is 14 residues. V dropped 5 bases and J dropped 11; count of bases not matched to a gene: 13.

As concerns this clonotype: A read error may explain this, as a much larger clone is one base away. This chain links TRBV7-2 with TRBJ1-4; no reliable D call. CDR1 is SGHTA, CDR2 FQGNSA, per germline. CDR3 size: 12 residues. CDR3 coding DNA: TGTGCCAGCAGCTTAGCGGGAGAAAAACGGTTTTTT. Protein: CASSLAGEKRFF.

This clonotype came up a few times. The CDR3 coding sequence is TGTGCCAGCGCGGGACAGGGGGTCTCGGCCCATGGCTACACCTTC. It translates to CASAGQGVSAHGYTF. The rearrangement uses TRBV6-1 and TRBJ1-2; 11 nucleotides match TRBD1. This CDR3 has 15 residues. After removal of 8 bases from V and 6 bases from J, the junction contained 11 bases not matched to a gene. Germline V gene lookup returns CDR1 MNHNS and CDR2 SASEGT.

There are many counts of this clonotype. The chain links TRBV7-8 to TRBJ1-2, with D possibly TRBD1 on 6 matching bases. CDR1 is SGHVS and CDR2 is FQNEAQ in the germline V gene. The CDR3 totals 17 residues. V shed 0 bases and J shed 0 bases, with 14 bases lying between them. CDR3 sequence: CASSLAGHNLPNYGYTF. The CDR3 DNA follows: TGTGCCAGCAGCTTAGCGGGACACAACCTCCCTAACTATGGCTACACCTTC. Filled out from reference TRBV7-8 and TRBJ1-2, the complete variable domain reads GAGVSQSPRYKVAKRGQDVALRCDPISGHVSLFWYQQALGQGPEFLTYFQNEAQLDKSGLPSDRFFAERPEGSVSTLKIQRTQQEDSAVYLCASSLAGHNLPNYGYTFGSGTRLTVV.

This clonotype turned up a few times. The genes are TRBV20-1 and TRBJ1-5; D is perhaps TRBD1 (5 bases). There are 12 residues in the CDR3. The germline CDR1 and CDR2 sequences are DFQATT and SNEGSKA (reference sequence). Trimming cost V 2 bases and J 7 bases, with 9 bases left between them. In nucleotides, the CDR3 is TGCAGTGCTAGAACAGGCGGGCAGCCCCAGCATTTT. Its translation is CSARTGGQPQHF.

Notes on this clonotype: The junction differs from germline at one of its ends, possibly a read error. The CDR3 here is CASSLSLPDTQYF. The CDR3 bases are TGTGCCAGCAGCTTAAGTCTCCCAGATACGCAGTATTTT. This sequence joins TRBV5-3 and TRBJ2-3, with D uncertain. TRBV5-3 is noted as an ORF with a role that remains uncertain. This CDR3 region has 13 residues.

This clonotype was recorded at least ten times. The CDR3 reads CASSPRRMGGLYEQFF. CDR3 DNA sequence: TGTGCCAGCTCACCAAGACGAATGGGGGGTCTCTATGAGCAGTTCTTC. The chain combines TRBV18 with TRBJ2-1; maybe TRBD2 (6 bases). This CDR3 region has 16 residues. Germline CDR1 KGHSH, CDR2 LQKENI. V lost 2 bases to trimming and J lost 8 bases, with 19 bases between them. The full variable domain, rest sourced from reference TRBV18 and TRBJ2-1, is NAGVMQNPRHLVRRRGQEARLRCSPMKGHSHVYWYRQLPEEGLKFMVYLQKENIIDESGMPKERFSAEFPKEGPSILRIQQVVRGDSAAYFCASSPRRMGGLYEQFFGPGTRLTVL.

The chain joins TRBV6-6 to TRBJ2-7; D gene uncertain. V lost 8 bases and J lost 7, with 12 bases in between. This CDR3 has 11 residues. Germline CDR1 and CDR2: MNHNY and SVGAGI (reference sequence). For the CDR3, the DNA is TGTGCCAGCGCCCTAACGGCGGAGCAGTACTTC. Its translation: CASALTAEQYF.

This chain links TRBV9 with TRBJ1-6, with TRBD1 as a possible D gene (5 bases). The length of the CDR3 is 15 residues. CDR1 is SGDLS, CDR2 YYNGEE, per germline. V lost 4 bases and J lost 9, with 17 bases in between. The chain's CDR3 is CASSLSGDLGSPLHF. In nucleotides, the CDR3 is TGTGCCAGCAGCCTCTCGGGGGATCTCGGTTCACCCCTCCACTTT.

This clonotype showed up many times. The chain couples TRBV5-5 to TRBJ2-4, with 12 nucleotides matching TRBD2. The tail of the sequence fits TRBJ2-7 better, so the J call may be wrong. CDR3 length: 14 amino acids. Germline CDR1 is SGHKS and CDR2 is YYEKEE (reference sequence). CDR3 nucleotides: TGTGCCAGCAGCTTGCTACTAGCGGGGGGCGAGCAGTACTTC. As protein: CASSLLLAGGEQYF.

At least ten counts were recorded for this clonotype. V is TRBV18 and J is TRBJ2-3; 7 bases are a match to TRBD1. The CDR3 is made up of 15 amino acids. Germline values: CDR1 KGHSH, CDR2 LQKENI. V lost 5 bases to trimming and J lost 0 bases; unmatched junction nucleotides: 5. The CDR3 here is CASSARDSSTDTQYF. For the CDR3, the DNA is TGTGCCAGCTCAGCCCGGGACAGTAGCACAGATACGCAGTATTTT. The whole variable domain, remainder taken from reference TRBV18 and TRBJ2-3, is NAGVMQNPRHLVRRRGQEARLRCSPMKGHSHVYWYRQLPEEGLKFMVYLQKENIIDESGMPKERFSAEFPKEGPSILRIQQVVRGDSAAYFCASSARDSSTDTQYFGPGTRLTVL.

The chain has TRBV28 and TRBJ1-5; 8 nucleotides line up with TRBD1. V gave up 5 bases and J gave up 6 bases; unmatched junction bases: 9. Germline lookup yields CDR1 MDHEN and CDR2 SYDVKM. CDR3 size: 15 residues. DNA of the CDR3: TGTGCCAGCAGTGCCTCCGGGACAGGAAGTCAGCCCCAGCATTTT. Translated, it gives CASSASGTGSQPQHF.

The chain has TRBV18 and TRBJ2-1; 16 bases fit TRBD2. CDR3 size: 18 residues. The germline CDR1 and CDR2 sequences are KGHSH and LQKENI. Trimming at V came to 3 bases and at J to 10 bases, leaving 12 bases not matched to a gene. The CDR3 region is CASSPPGLAGGLLSEQFF. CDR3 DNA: TGTGCCAGCTCACCCCCGGGACTAGCGGGGGGGCTTTTGTCGGAGCAGTTCTTC.

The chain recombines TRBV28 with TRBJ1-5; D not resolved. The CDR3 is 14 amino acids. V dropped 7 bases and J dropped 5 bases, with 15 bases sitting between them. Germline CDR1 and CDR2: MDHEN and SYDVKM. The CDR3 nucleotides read TGTGCCAGCACCCTCCTGGCCCGGGATCAGCCCCAGCATTTT. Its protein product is CASTLLARDQPQHF.

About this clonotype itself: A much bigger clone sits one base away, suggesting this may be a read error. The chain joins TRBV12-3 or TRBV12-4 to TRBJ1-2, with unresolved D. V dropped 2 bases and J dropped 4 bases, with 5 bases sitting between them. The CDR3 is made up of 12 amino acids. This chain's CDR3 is CASSLFVYGYTF. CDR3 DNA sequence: TGTGCCAGCAGTTTATTCGTCTATGGCTACACCTTC.

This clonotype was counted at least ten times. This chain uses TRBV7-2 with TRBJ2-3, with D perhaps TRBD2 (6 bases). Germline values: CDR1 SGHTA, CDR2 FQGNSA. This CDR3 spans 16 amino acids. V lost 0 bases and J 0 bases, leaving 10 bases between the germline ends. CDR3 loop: CASSLASGLSTDTQYF. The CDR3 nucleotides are TGTGCCAGCAGCTTAGCTTCGGGACTGAGCACAGATACGCAGTATTTT. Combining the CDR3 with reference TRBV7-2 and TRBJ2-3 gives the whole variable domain GAGVSQSPSNKVTEKGKDVELRCDPISGHTALYWYRQSLGQGLEFLIYFQGNSAPDKSGLPSDRFSAERTGGSVSTLTIQRTQQEDSAVYLCASSLASGLSTDTQYFGPGTRLTVL.

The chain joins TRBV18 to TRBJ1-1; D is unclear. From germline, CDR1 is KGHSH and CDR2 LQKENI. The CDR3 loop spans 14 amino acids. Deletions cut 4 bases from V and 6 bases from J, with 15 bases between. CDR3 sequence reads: CASSRDEEASEAFF. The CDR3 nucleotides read TGTGCCAGCTCACGAGATGAGGAAGCCTCTGAAGCTTTCTTT. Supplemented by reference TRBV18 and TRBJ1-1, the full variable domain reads NAGVMQNPRHLVRRRGQEARLRCSPMKGHSHVYWYRQLPEEGLKFMVYLQKENIIDESGMPKERFSAEFPKEGPSILRIQQVVRGDSAAYFCASSRDEEASEAFFGQGTRLTVV.

The CDR3 DNA sequence: TGTGCCAGCAGCCAAGCTCCGGAACTTGACCCCTTGAACACTGAAGCTTTCTTT. This gives the protein CASSQAPELDPLNTEAFF. The chain is built from TRBV14 and TRBJ1-1; D is unclear. The CDR3 runs 18 residues. Germline lookup yields CDR1 SGHDN and CDR2 FVKESK. The germline V and J ends were trimmed by 1 base and 0 bases, with 18 bases remaining between them.

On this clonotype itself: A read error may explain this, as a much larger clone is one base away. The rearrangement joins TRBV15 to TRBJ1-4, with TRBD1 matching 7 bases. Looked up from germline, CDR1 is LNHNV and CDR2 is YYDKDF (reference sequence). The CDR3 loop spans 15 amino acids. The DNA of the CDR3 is TGTGCCACCTGCAGAGACGACAGGGTCCATGAAGAACTGTTTTTT. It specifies CATCRDDRVHEELFF.

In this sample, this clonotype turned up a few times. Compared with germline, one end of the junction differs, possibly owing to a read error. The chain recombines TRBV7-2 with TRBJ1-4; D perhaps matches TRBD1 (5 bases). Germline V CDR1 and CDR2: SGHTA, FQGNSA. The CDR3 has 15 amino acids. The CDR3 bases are TGTGCCAGCGGCTTTGGTCCGGAGGGGAATGAAAAACTGTTTTTT. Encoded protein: CASGFGPEGNEKLFF.

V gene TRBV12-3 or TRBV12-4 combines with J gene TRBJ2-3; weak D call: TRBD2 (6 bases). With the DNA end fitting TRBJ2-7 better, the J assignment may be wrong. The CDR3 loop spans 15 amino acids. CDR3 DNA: TGTGCCAGCAGTTTAAAGCGGGTAGGCACAGATACGCAGTACTTC. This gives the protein CASSLKRVGTDTQYF.